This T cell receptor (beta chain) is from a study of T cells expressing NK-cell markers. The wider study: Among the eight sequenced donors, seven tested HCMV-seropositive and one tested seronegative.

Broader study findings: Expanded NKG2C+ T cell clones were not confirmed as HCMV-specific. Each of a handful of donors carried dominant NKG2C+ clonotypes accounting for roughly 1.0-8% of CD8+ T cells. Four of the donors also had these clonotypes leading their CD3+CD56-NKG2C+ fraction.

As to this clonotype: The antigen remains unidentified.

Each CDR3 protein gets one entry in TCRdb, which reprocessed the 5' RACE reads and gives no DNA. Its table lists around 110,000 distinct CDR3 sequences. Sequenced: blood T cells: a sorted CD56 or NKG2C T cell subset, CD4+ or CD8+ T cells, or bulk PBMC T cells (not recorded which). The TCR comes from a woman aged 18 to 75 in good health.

CDR3 protein: CASSLGGLYEQYF. The chain employs TRBV12-3 or TRBV12-4 and TRBJ2-7. The CDR3 is 13 residues long.